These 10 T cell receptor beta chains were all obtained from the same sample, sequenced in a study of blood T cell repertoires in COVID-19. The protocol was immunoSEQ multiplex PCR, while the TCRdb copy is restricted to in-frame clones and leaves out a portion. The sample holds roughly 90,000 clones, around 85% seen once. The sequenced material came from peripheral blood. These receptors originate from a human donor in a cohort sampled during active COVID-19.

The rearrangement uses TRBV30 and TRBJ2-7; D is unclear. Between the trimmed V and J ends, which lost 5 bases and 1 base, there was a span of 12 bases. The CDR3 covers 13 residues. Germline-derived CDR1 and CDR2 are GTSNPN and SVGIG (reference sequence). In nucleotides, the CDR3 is TGTGCCTGGGACTCGGGTTTGTCCTACGAGCAGTACTTC. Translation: CAWDSGLSYEQYF.

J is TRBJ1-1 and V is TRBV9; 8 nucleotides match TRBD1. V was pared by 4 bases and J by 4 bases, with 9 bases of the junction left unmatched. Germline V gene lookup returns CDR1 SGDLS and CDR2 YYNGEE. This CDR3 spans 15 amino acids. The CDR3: CASSPTGVGGTEAFF. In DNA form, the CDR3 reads TGTGCCAGCAGCCCGACAGGGGTCGGGGGCACTGAAGCTTTCTTT.

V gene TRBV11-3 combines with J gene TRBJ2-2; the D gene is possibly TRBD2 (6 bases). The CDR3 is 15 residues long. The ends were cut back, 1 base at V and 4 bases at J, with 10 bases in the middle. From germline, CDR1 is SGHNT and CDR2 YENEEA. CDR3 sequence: CASSLVGGVTGELFF. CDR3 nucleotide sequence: TGTGCCAGCAGCTTAGTTGGAGGGGTCACCGGGGAGCTGTTTTTT.

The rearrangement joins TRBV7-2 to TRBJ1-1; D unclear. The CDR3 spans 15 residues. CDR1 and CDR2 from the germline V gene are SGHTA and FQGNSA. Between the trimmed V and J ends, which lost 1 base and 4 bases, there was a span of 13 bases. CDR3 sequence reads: CASSLVTVGGTEAFF. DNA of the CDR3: TGTGCCAGCAGCTTAGTAACAGTCGGAGGCACTGAAGCTTTCTTT.

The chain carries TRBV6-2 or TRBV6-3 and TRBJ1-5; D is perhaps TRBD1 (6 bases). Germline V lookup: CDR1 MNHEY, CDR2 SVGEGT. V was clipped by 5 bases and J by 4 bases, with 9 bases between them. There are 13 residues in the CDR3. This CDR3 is CASSPTGNQPQHF. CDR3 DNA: TGTGCCAGCAGTCCCACAGGGAATCAGCCCCAGCATTTT.

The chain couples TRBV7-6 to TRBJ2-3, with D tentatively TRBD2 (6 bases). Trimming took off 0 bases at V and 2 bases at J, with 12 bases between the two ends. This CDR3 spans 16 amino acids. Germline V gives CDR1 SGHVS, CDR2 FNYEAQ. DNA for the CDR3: TGTGCCAGCAGCTTAGCCCCCGGCGGGGCCACAGATACGCAGTATTTT. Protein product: CASSLAPGGATDTQYF.

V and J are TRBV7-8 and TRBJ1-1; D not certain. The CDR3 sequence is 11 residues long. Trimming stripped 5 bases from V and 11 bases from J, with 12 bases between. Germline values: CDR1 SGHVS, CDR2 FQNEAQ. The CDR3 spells CASSPLREAFF. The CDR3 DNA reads TGTGCCAGCAGCCCCCTTCGGGAGGCTTTCTTT. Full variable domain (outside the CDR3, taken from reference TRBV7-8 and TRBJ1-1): GAGVSQSPRYKVAKRGQDVALRCDPISGHVSLFWYQQALGQGPEFLTYFQNEAQLDKSGLPSDRFFAERPEGSVSTLKIQRTQQEDSAVYLCASSPLREAFFGQGTRLTVV.

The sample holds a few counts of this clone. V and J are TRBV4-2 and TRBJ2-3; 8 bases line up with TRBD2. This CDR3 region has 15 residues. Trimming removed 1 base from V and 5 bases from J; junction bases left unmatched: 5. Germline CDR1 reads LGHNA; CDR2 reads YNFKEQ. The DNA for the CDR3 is TGTGCCAGCAGCCAAGCGGGGGGGCAAAAAGATACGCAGTATTTT. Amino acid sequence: CASSQAGGQKDTQYF.

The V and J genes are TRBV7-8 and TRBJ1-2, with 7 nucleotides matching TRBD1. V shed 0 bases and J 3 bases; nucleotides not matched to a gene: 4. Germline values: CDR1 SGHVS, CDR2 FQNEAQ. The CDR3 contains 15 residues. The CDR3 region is CASSLATGTDYGYTF. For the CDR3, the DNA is TGTGCCAGCAGCTTAGCGACAGGGACCGACTATGGCTACACCTTC.

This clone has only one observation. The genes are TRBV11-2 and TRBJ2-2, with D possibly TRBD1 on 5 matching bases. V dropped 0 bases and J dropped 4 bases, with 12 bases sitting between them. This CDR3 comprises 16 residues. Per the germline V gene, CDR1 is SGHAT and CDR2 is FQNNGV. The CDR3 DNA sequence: TGTGCCAGCAGCTTAGATGGCGACAGCCGCACCGGGGAGCTGTTTTTT. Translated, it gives CASSLDGDSRTGELFF.